The sequence of this T cell receptor (beta chain) was determined in a study of molecular identifiers for immune sequencing clone quantification. TCRdb reanalysed the PCR reads using MiXCR and keeps one entry per CDR3 protein. The table includes 55,000 to 75,000 distinct CDR3 sequences, approximately 17% detected once. There are a few counts of this clonotype. From germline, CDR1 is MGHRA and CDR2 YSYEKL. This CDR3 has 14 amino acids. The V end lost 3 bases, the J end lost 1 base, and 9 bases lay between the germline ends. The rearrangement uses TRBV4-1 and TRBJ1-1; D gene uncertain. The TCR was taken from a human donor in good health. Some libraries in this study had Jurkat cell RNA spiked in. The sequencing input was naive CD8+ T cells from blood, with Jurkat cell RNA spiked in. Subset noted: FACS-sorted CD8+CD4-CCR7+CD45RA+ naive T cells. Here the CDR3 DNA reads TGCGCCAGCAGCCAGGATTCGGGGAACACTGAAGCTTTCTTT. Protein sequence: CASSQDSGNTEAFF.